This TCR beta chain was profiled in a study of spatial heterogeneity in lung cancer. General study results and limits: Resection blood, more than follow-up blood, showed ubiquitous expanded tumor TCRs.

TCRdb re-analysed the 5' RACE reads in MiXCR, keeping a single row per CDR3 protein. The table has about 120,000 distinct CDR3 sequences, more than 10% seen once. This clonotype was found many times. Its antigen is currently unknown. The CDR3 contains 15 residues. V lost 6 bases and J lost 4; bases outside the gene matches: 11. Described time point: blood at routine non-recurrence follow-up after resection. In each case, whole RNA from tumor, nontumor lung or frozen PBMC was sequenced unsorted. The receptor's source is a female donor with early-stage non-small cell lung cancer. J is TRBJ2-7 and V is TRBV12-3 or TRBV12-4, with 8 bases fitting TRBD1. The material sequenced was PBMCs, taken at follow-up. The CDR3 DNA sequence: TGTGCCAGCAGAAAAAAGAGGGACAGGATTTACGAGCAGTACGTC. Encoded protein: CASRKKRDRIYEQYV.